What follows are 26 T cell receptor beta chains derived from one specimen sequenced in a study of blood T cell repertoires in COVID-19. The repertoire was sequenced with immunoSEQ multiplex PCR; TCRdb's copy has only in-frame clones and lacks some. The repertoire consists of 410,000 or so clones, with 86% occurring once and the leading ten covering 1.4% to 1.5%. What was sequenced was peripheral blood. The receptors here all came from a woman aged 25-40 years with active or convalescent COVID-19.

The chain combines TRBV7-6 with TRBJ2-5, with D possibly being TRBD1 (6 bases). CDR1 and CDR2 (germline): SGHVS, FNYEAQ. This CDR3 comprises 12 residues. With 8 bases removed from V and 3 bases from J, the gap between germline ends came to 10 bases. The CDR3 DNA sequence: TGTGCCAGCTCGCCAGGGGAAGAGACCCAGTACTTC. Translated: CASSPGEETQYF.

V usage is TRBV6-1 and J usage is TRBJ2-7, with 10 bases matching TRBD1. Germline V gene data show CDR1 as MNHNS and CDR2 as SASEGT. The CDR3 runs 16 residues. V was pared by 0 bases and J by 3 bases, with 5 bases of the junction left unmatched. Written as DNA, the CDR3 is TGTGCCAGCAGTGAAGCTTGGGACAGGGGTTTCTACGAGCAGTACTTC. Amino acids: CASSEAWDRGFYEQYF.

Only a few counts were recorded for this clone. V is TRBV9 and J is TRBJ1-2; D is perhaps TRBD1 (6 bases). Looked up from germline, CDR1 is SGDLS and CDR2 is YYNGEE. Trimming took off 1 base at V and 3 bases at J, with 19 bases between the two ends. CDR3 length: 17 amino acids. The CDR3 DNA follows: TGTGCCAGCAGCGTATTCCCGTCCCAGGGGCTGGACTATGGCTACACCTTC. Translated: CASSVFPSQGLDYGYTF.

The V and J genes are TRBV7-9 and TRBJ1-2; D gene unclear. Germline CDR1 is SEHNR and CDR2 is FQNEAQ (reference sequence). This CDR3 comprises 13 residues. The V end lost 1 base, the J end lost 4 bases, and 7 bases lay between the germline ends. CDR3 protein: CASSLGGGYGYTF. Written as DNA, the CDR3 is TGTGCCAGCAGCTTAGGAGGCGGCTATGGCTACACCTTC.

This rearrangement joins TRBV5-4 to TRBJ1-2; possible D gene TRBD1, 5 bases. CDR1 and CDR2 (germline): SGHNT, YYREEE (reference sequence). The CDR3 has 15 amino acids. V was pared by 4 bases and J by 7 bases, with 20 bases between. The CDR3 nucleotides are TGTGCCAGCAGCGAGCCTCAAAAGGGGCTCGTTGGCTACACCTTC. It is translated as CASSEPQKGLVGYTF.

The chain couples TRBV7-2 to TRBJ1-5; the D gene is possibly TRBD1 (5 bases). This CDR3 contains 15 residues. The V gene's germline CDR1 is SGHTA and CDR2 FQGNSA. Trimming took off 1 base at V and 5 bases at J, with 12 bases between the two ends. This chain's CDR3 is CASSLGRAFDQPQHF. DNA for the CDR3: TGTGCCAGCAGCTTAGGCAGGGCCTTCGATCAGCCCCAGCATTTT.

The gene calls are TRBV10-2 and TRBJ2-7; 11 bases are shared with TRBD2. The CDR3 loop spans 16 amino acids. Per the germline V gene, CDR1 is WSHSY and CDR2 is SAAADI. V shed 8 bases and J 1 base; nucleotides not matched to a gene: 10. Here the CDR3 DNA reads TGCGCCAGCCGAAGCCCGACTAGCGGGACTTCCTACGAGCAGTACTTC. The encoded protein is CASRSPTSGTSYEQYF.

This clone is a singleton in its sample. The J gene is TRBJ2-3, the V gene TRBV19; the D gene is possibly TRBD1 (6 bases). CDR1 is LNHDA, CDR2 SQIVND, per germline (reference sequence). V lost 10 bases, J lost 8 bases, and 19 bases lay in between. The CDR3 has 13 residues. CDR3 residues: CATSRQAAGTQYF. Here the CDR3 DNA reads TGTGCCACCTCCCGACAGGCTGCGGGTACGCAGTATTTT.

This chain uses TRBV5-6 with TRBJ2-4; D is perhaps TRBD2 (7 bases). The CDR3 runs 19 residues. V dropped 4 bases and J dropped 0 bases, with 23 bases sitting between them. Germline V CDR1 and CDR2: SGHDT, YYEEEE. CDR3 nucleotides: TGTGCCAGCAGCCCAGGAGGGGGGCTAGCGGCCCTAGCCAAAAACATTCAGTACTTC. This sequence encodes CASSPGGGLAALAKNIQYF.

This clone occurred once. The chain recombines TRBV5-4 with TRBJ2-7, with 12 positions matching TRBD2. J was trimmed by 2 bases and V by 4 bases; bases with no gene match: 1. The CDR3 consists of 14 residues. Germline V CDR1 and CDR2: SGHNT, YYREEE (reference sequence). The CDR3 protein is CASSPSGGAYEQYF. CDR3 bases: TGTGCCAGCAGCCCTAGCGGGGGGGCCTACGAGCAGTACTTC.

The gene calls are TRBV5-1 and TRBJ1-2; the match to TRBD1 covers 9 bases. The CDR3 has 13 residues. Unmatched junction bases numbered 5, after V lost 4 bases and J lost 7 bases. Germline V gives CDR1 SGHRS, CDR2 YFSETQ. CDR3 nucleotides: TGCGCCAGCAGCGGGACAGGGACGGGTGGCTACACCTTC. Translated, it gives CASSGTGTGGYTF.

The chain carries TRBV29-1 and TRBJ2-1; D uncertain. Per the germline V gene, CDR1 is SQVTM and CDR2 is ANQGSEA. This CDR3 is 15 amino acids long. Trimming left V 8 bases short and J 0 bases short, with 17 bases between. In DNA form, the CDR3 reads TGCAGCTCCCTGCCCGCCTTGAGCTCCTACAATGAGCAGTTCTTC. Translation: CSSLPALSSYNEQFF.

The chain has TRBV6-2 or TRBV6-3 and TRBJ1-2; D is uncertain. The ends were cut back, 0 bases at V and 7 bases at J, with 9 bases in the middle. Germline CDR1 MNHEY, CDR2 SVGEGT. CDR3 length equals 13 residues. DNA for the CDR3: TGTGCCAGCAGTTACTCGTTCGGGAGTGGCTACACCTTC. It is translated as CASSYSFGSGYTF.

The chain combines TRBV6-4 with TRBJ1-1; 7 bases match TRBD1. CDR1 MRHNA and CDR2 SNTAGT come from the germline V gene. CDR3 length: 13 amino acids. V shed 2 bases, J shed 10 bases, and the junction held 7 bases outside the gene matches. The CDR3 sequence: CASSDGPGGLAFF. The CDR3 bases are TGTGCCAGCAGTGACGGTCCAGGGGGTTTAGCTTTCTTT.

This chain uses TRBV2 with TRBJ2-1; a weak D match, TRBD2 (6 bases). V lost 2 bases and J lost 4, with 18 bases in between. Germline lookup yields CDR1 SNHLY and CDR2 FYNNEI. The CDR3 has 17 residues. This CDR3 is CASSESGFGTRYNEQFF. The CDR3 DNA reads TGTGCCAGCAGTGAATCTGGTTTCGGGACTCGATACAATGAGCAGTTCTTC.

In this sample, this clone turned up a few times. The sample carries other DNA sequences with the same CDR3. J is TRBJ2-7 and V is TRBV11-2; TRBD1 aligns across 8 bases. Germline V gene data show CDR1 as SGHAT and CDR2 as FQNNGV. There are 13 residues in the CDR3. V was clipped by 5 bases and J by 6 bases; unmatched bases: 6. The CDR3 bases are TGTGCCAGCAGCCGAACGACAGGGGTCGAGCAGTACTTC. Its translation: CASSRTTGVEQYF.

The chain employs TRBV5-1 and TRBJ1-2; 7 positions match TRBD1. With V trimmed by 6 bases and J by 3 bases, 8 bases remained unmatched. In germline, CDR1 is SGHRS, CDR2 YFSETQ. This CDR3 region has 14 residues. The CDR3 nucleotides read TGCGCCAGCAACAGAGGGGACAGTTACTATGGCTACACCTTC. Translating gives CASNRGDSYYGYTF.

Remarks on this clone: One junction end does not reproduce the germline sequence, and a read error may be involved. V gene TRBV13 combines with J gene TRBJ1-1; D ambiguous. The CDR3 consists of 13 residues. Germline assignment: CDR1 PRHDT and CDR2 FYEKMQ (reference sequence). As DNA, the CDR3 is TGTGCCAGCAGCTTTGGAGCGAACACCGAAGCTTTCTTT. Amino acid sequence: CASSFGANTEAFF.

This sequence joins TRBV28 and TRBJ1-2, with 9 positions matching TRBD1. Germline values: CDR1 MDHEN, CDR2 SYDVKM. Trimming removed 2 bases from V and 5 bases from J; junction bases left unmatched: 6. The CDR3 spans 15 residues. DNA for the CDR3: TGTGCCAGCAGTTTACGGGGACAGGGAGAGTATGGCTACACCTTC. This codes for CASSLRGQGEYGYTF.

The DNA for the CDR3 is TGTGCCAGCAGCTTAGCTCCCATAGCAGGGGGCTCGGCCTATGGCTACACCTTC. Its translation: CASSLAPIAGGSAYGYTF. The rearrangement links TRBV7-9 to TRBJ1-2; 8 nucleotides line up with TRBD1. Trimming took 0 bases from V and 4 from J; bases not matched to a gene: 13. The CDR3 sequence is 18 residues long. Germline-derived CDR1 and CDR2 are SEHNR and FQNEAQ (reference sequence).

The chain carries TRBV10-3 and TRBJ1-4; no firm D call. CDR1 and CDR2 from the germline V gene are ENHRY and SYGVKD. This CDR3 spans 13 amino acids. Deletions cut 7 bases from V and 0 bases from J, with 6 bases between. The CDR3 here is CAIMRATNEKLFF. CDR3 nucleotides: TGTGCCATCATGCGAGCAACTAATGAAAAACTGTTTTTT.

This clone was counted a single time. The J gene is TRBJ2-7, the V gene TRBV7-8, with TRBD2 matching over 11 bases. Trimming at V came to 8 bases and at J to 3 bases, leaving 6 bases not matched to a gene. The CDR3 is 14 amino acids. The germline gives CDR1 SGHVS, CDR2 FQNEAQ. The CDR3 spells CASSRTSGHYEQYF. As DNA, the CDR3 is TGTGCCAGCTCTCGGACTAGCGGGCACTACGAGCAGTACTTC.

J is TRBJ1-1 and V is TRBV19; TRBD1 is a possible D gene (6 bases). CDR1 is LNHDA, CDR2 SQIVND, per germline (reference sequence). The V end lost 10 bases, the J end lost 4 bases, and 19 bases lay between the germline ends. The CDR3 totals 14 residues. The CDR3 coding sequence is TGTGCCACCTCACCCGGGGGGCTGGGCACTGAAGCTTTCTTT. Encoded protein: CATSPGGLGTEAFF.

The chain combines TRBV6-5 with TRBJ2-7; 12 bases fit TRBD1. This CDR3 is 14 amino acids long. Germline V gene lookup returns CDR1 MNHEY and CDR2 SVGAGI. V shed 6 bases and J 6 bases; nucleotides not matched to a gene: 6. CDR3 sequence (DNA): TGTGCCAGCAGATCCGGGACAGGGGGCGCCGAGCAGTACTTC. Protein: CASRSGTGGAEQYF.

J is TRBJ2-3 and V is TRBV7-8, with 10 bases lining up with TRBD2. After removal of 5 bases from V and 4 bases from J, the junction contained 6 bases not matched to a gene. The germline V gene has CDR1 SGHVS and CDR2 FQNEAQ. CDR3 size: 15 residues. CDR3 nucleotides: TGTGCCAGCAGCGTTAGCGGGGGGCCGGCAGATACGCAGTATTTT. Protein sequence: CASSVSGGPADTQYF.

The chain links TRBV5-1 to TRBJ2-3; 7 bases agree with TRBD2. The ends lost 1 base at V and 5 bases at J; junction bases unmatched: 4. Per the germline V gene, CDR1 is SGHRS and CDR2 is YFSETQ. The length of the CDR3 is 14 residues. The CDR3 reads CASSLRGEIDTQYF. The DNA for the CDR3 is TGCGCCAGCAGCTTGCGGGGGGAGATAGATACGCAGTATTTT.